The T cell receptor (beta chain) described here comes from a study of control samples from healthy donors and cancer patients. V dropped 5 bases and J dropped 0 bases, with 12 bases sitting between them. CDR1 and CDR2 (germline): SGHTS, YDEGEE. The CDR3 is 15 amino acids. Assay used: immunoSEQ multiplex PCR; TCRdb lists only in-frame clones, some missing. Here the sample spans over 45,000 clones, 90% to 95% being singletons. The rearrangement joins TRBV5-8 to TRBJ1-3; D possibly corresponds to TRBD1 (5 bases). The TCR was taken from a man aged 25 to 45 with colorectal cancer. The material sequenced was PBMCs. The CDR3 is CASRRRGSSGNTIYF. Written as DNA, the CDR3 is TGTGCCAGCAGGCGTCGGGGCTCCTCTGGAAACACCATATATTTT. The variable domain in full, with the rest retrieved from reference TRBV5-8 and TRBJ1-3, is EAGVTQSPTHLIKTRGQQATLRCSPISGHTSVYWYQQALGLGLQFLLWYDEGEERNRGNFPPRFSGRQFPNYSSELNVNALELEDSALYLCASRRRGSSGNTIYFGEGSWLTVV.